Each of the 29 T cell receptor beta chains below was sequenced from the same sample in a study of T cells in Graves' hyperthyroidism and ophthalmopathy. TCR beta CDR3 regions were amplified from RNA. Using the HTBI primer set, a first-round RT-PCR was run on the TCR CDR3. A single record per CDR3 protein comes from TCRdb applying MiXCR to the multiplex PCR reads. In the table there are around 700,000 distinct CDR3 sequences, about 17% of which are singletons. The specimen was blood. The receptors were gathered from a woman aged 45-65 years with Graves' hyperthyroidism that later progressed to Graves' ophthalmopathy.

The CDR3 here is CASSPISPPDQFF. The CDR3 DNA is TGTGCCAGCAGCCCAATATCCCCCCCCGATCAGTTCTTC. V gene TRBV7-8 combines with J gene TRBJ2-1; the D is unclear. The V end lost 5 bases, the J end lost 13 bases, and 18 bases lay between the germline ends. The CDR3 is made up of 13 amino acids. Germline V gene lookup returns CDR1 SGHVS and CDR2 FQNEAQ.

This sequence joins TRBV27 and TRBJ2-1, with D perhaps matching TRBD2 (5 bases). Germline V CDR1 and CDR2: MNHEY, SMNVEV (reference sequence). The CDR3 is 14 amino acids. The ends were cut back, 0 bases at V and 9 bases at J, with 12 bases in the middle. The CDR3: CASSLSKSGTEQFF. The DNA of the CDR3 is TGTGCCAGCAGTTTATCTAAAAGCGGCACTGAGCAGTTCTTC.

This sequence joins TRBV20-1 and TRBJ1-2; D is perhaps TRBD1 (6 bases). This CDR3 region has 11 residues. In germline, CDR1 is DFQATT, CDR2 SNEGSKA (reference sequence). Trimming took off 3 bases at V and 12 bases at J, with 14 bases between the two ends. DNA for the CDR3: TGCAGTGCTAGGGTGGACAGTTGGGACACCTTC. Protein product: CSARVDSWDTF.

The rearrangement links TRBV30 to TRBJ2-2; no definite D call. V dropped 5 bases and J dropped 6 bases, with 10 bases sitting between them. Germline V gives CDR1 GTSNPN, CDR2 SVGIG (reference sequence). The CDR3 runs to 12 residues. The CDR3 nucleotides read TGTGCCTGGGGCCGCTGGGCCGGGGAGCTGTTTTTT. The encoded protein is CAWGRWAGELFF.

This clonotype was observed many times. V gene TRBV20-1 combines with J gene TRBJ1-6; D ambiguous. Per the germline V gene, CDR1 is DFQATT and CDR2 is SNEGSKA (reference sequence). V was trimmed by 6 bases and J by 5 bases, leaving 14 bases between them. The CDR3 totals 14 residues. The CDR3 loop reads CSAPRTANNSPLHF. Here the CDR3 DNA reads TGCAGTGCCCCGAGGACGGCCAATAATTCACCCCTCCACTTT.

This clonotype was detected a few times. The chain links TRBV6-1 to TRBJ1-4; D is uncertain. V was pared by 7 bases and J by 10 bases, with 13 bases between. This CDR3 is 12 amino acids long. The germline V gene has CDR1 MNHNS and CDR2 SASEGT. The CDR3 bases are TGTGCCAGCACTAAGGCGGGCGGAAAACTGTTTTTT. Translated, it gives CASTKAGGKLFF.

Only a few counts were recorded for this clonotype. V usage is TRBV29-1 and J usage is TRBJ2-3; D gene unclear. Trimming left V 4 bases short and J 2 bases short, with 13 bases between. The CDR3 totals 14 residues. Germline CDR1 is SQVTM and CDR2 is ANQGSEA. The CDR3 DNA reads TGCAGCGTTGTCCGTAGGCAGCACACAGATACGCAGTATTTT. Protein: CSVVRRQHTDTQYF.

This clonotype turned up a few times. This chain links TRBV7-9 with TRBJ2-2, with no clear D. Trimming took 5 bases from V and 8 from J, leaving 9 bases between them. This CDR3 comprises 12 residues. CDR1 is SEHNR, CDR2 FQNEAQ, per germline (reference sequence). CDR3 sequence reads: CASSLIRGELFF. The CDR3 DNA follows: TGTGCCAGCAGCCTTATACGTGGGGAGCTGTTTTTT. The whole variable domain, remainder taken from reference TRBV7-9 and TRBJ2-2, is DTGVSQNPRHKITKRGQNVTFRCDPISEHNRLYWYRQTLGQGPEFLTYFQNEAQLEKSRLLSDRFSAERPKGSFSTLEIQRTEQGDSAMYLCASSLIRGELFFGEGSRLTVL.

The chain has TRBV11-2 and TRBJ1-1; D gene ambiguous. V lost 4 bases and J 2 bases, leaving 14 bases between the germline ends. This CDR3 has 15 residues. Germline assignment: CDR1 SGHAT and CDR2 FQNNGV. The CDR3: CASSSLAWVNTEAFF. CDR3 DNA sequence: TGTGCCAGCAGCTCATTAGCGTGGGTCAACACTGAAGCTTTCTTT.

The chain carries TRBV5-1 and TRBJ2-2; D unclear. Germline CDR1 and CDR2: SGHRS and YFSETQ. V shed 5 bases and J shed 0 bases, with 8 bases lying between them. The CDR3 sequence is 14 residues long. The CDR3 region has the DNA TGCGCCAGCAGTATCTTTCCGAACACCGGGGAGCTGTTTTTT. Translating gives CASSIFPNTGELFF.

The chain combines TRBV7-9 with TRBJ2-7; D is undetermined. Trimming pared 6 bases from V and 2 bases from J, leaving 11 bases between. CDR1 is SEHNR, CDR2 FQNEAQ, per germline (reference sequence). The CDR3 spans 13 residues. CDR3 DNA: TGTGCCAGCAGTTCCCTAGAGACCTACGAGCAGTACTTC. Residues: CASSSLETYEQYF. The variable domain in full, with the rest retrieved from reference TRBV7-9 and TRBJ2-7, is DTGVSQNPRHKITKRGQNVTFRCDPISEHNRLYWYRQTLGQGPEFLTYFQNEAQLEKSRLLSDRFSAERPKGSFSTLEIQRTEQGDSAMYLCASSSLETYEQYFGPGTRLTVT.

The table lists this clonotype with many counts. V and J are TRBV20-1 and TRBJ1-2; possible D gene TRBD1, 5 bases. CDR3 size: 15 residues. V gave up 1 base and J gave up 3 bases, with 15 bases separating them. CDR1 and CDR2 from the germline V gene are DFQATT and SNEGSKA (reference sequence). CDR3 DNA sequence: TGCAGTGCTAGAGTACCAGGGAAAGAGGACTATGGCTACACCTTC. Its translation: CSARVPGKEDYGYTF.

At least ten counts were recorded for this clonotype. This chain uses TRBV6-1 with TRBJ1-2, with D hard to call. The CDR3 length is 13 residues. Trimming cost V 2 bases and J 8 bases, with 12 bases left between them. Germline loops: CDR1 MNHNS, CDR2 SASEGT. CDR3 DNA sequence: TGTGCCAGCAGTGAAATAACCGGCGAAGGCTACACCTTC. Encoded protein: CASSEITGEGYTF.

This clonotype has ten or more counts. This chain links TRBV6-1 with TRBJ1-2, with D unresolved. V was cut by 10 bases and J by 0 bases, with 12 bases left in between. The germline gives CDR1 MNHNS, CDR2 SASEGT. The CDR3 is 13 residues long. The CDR3 region is CATTQQANYGYTF. CDR3 bases: TGTGCCACCACGCAGCAGGCTAACTATGGCTACACCTTC.

In this sample, this clonotype turned up a few times. V gene TRBV2 combines with J gene TRBJ2-2; the D gene is possibly TRBD2 (5 bases). The CDR3 has 13 amino acids. Trimming stripped 7 bases from V and 1 base from J, with 7 bases between. The germline CDR1 and CDR2 sequences are SNHLY and FYNNEI. The CDR3 nucleotides read TGTGCCAGCAAACTAGGGAACACCGGGGAGCTGTTTTTT. Translated: CASKLGNTGELFF.

The table lists this clonotype with a few counts. The V and J genes are TRBV11-1 and TRBJ1-1; weak D call: TRBD1 (6 bases). Germline loops: CDR1 SGHAT, CDR2 FQDESV (reference sequence). V was pared by 1 base and J by 7 bases, with 16 bases between. The CDR3 runs to 15 residues. As DNA, the CDR3 is TGTGCCAGCAGCTTAGAACCAGGGACAAGAATTGAAGCTTTCTTT. Translated: CASSLEPGTRIEAFF.

This clonotype came up a few times. A much larger clone is a single base away; this may be a read error. In this CDR3 the conserved last residue, phenylalanine or tryptophan, is missing, so a read error is likely. The chain links TRBV5-1 to TRBJ1-1, with unresolved D. The V end was cut by 6 bases, the J end by 1 base, with 10 bases between. This CDR3 is built from 13 residues. CDR1 and CDR2 from the germline V gene are SGHRS and YFSETQ. The CDR3 protein is CASKRQANTEAFL. The CDR3 nucleotides read TGCGCCAGCAAAAGGCAGGCGAACACTGAAGCTTTCCTT.

This clonotype was recorded many times. The genes are TRBV20-1 and TRBJ1-3; unclear D gene. The CDR3 extends over 16 amino acids. Trimming removed 1 base at V and 0 bases at J, with 13 bases between. Germline V CDR1 and CDR2: DFQATT, SNEGSKA (reference sequence). CDR3 nucleotide sequence: TGCAGTGCTAGAGTCGCAGGCACCTTCTCTGGAAACACCATATATTTT. Translation gives CSARVAGTFSGNTIYF.

This clonotype was detected many times. The V gene is TRBV3-1, the J gene TRBJ1-1, with a tentative D call TRBD1 (6 bases). Trimming stripped 4 bases from V and 2 bases from J, with 11 bases between. Germline CDR1 reads LGHDT; CDR2 reads YNNKEL (reference sequence). This CDR3 region has 14 residues. Here the CDR3 reads CASSRGQFNTEAFF. CDR3 in DNA: TGTGCCAGCAGCCGCGGACAGTTCAACACTGAAGCTTTCTTT.

The table lists this clonotype with many counts. This chain uses TRBV30 with TRBJ1-2; 9 bases line up with TRBD1. The CDR3 totals 10 residues. Trimming removed 7 bases from V and 7 bases from J; junction bases left unmatched: 1. Germline lookup yields CDR1 GTSNPN and CDR2 SVGIG (reference sequence). The CDR3 here is CASTGGGYTF. In DNA, the CDR3 is TGTGCCTCGACAGGGGGTGGCTACACCTTC.

This clonotype was seen at least ten times. V is TRBV3-1 and J is TRBJ2-7; 9 bases fit TRBD2. Germline V gene data show CDR1 as LGHDT and CDR2 as YNNKEL (reference sequence). The CDR3 spans 15 residues. J gave up 7 bases and V 4 bases, and 11 bases lay outside the gene matches. CDR3 region: CASSRGTSLLGEQYF. For the CDR3, the DNA is TGTGCCAGCAGCCGAGGGACTAGCCTCTTGGGGGAGCAGTACTTC.

The rearrangement uses TRBV7-9 and TRBJ1-1; 7 positions match TRBD1. The CDR3 has 16 residues. The V gene's germline CDR1 is SEHNR and CDR2 FQNEAQ (reference sequence). V was pared by 1 base and J by 0 bases, with 5 bases of the junction left unmatched. This CDR3 is CASSLGDRLMNTEAFF. The DNA of the CDR3 is TGTGCCAGCAGCTTAGGGGACAGACTCATGAACACTGAAGCTTTCTTT. Looking up the rest from reference TRBV7-9 and TRBJ1-1 gives the full variable domain: DTGVSQNPRHKITKRGQNVTFRCDPISEHNRLYWYRQTLGQGPEFLTYFQNEAQLEKSRLLSDRFSAERPKGSFSTLEIQRTEQGDSAMYLCASSLGDRLMNTEAFFGQGTRLTVV.

V gene TRBV12-3 or TRBV12-4 combines with J gene TRBJ1-2; a weak D match, TRBD1 (6 bases). Trimming removed 3 bases at V and 7 bases at J, with 12 bases between. The CDR3 has 13 amino acids. For the CDR3, the DNA is TGTGCCAGCAGTTTGGAGGGGACAATTGGCTACACCTTC. Amino acid sequence: CASSLEGTIGYTF.

The gene calls are TRBV7-9 and TRBJ2-4; TRBD1 matches at 8 bases. Germline loops: CDR1 SEHNR, CDR2 FQNEAQ (reference sequence). J gave up 2 bases and V 3 bases, and 3 bases lay outside the gene matches. This CDR3 is 15 amino acids long. DNA for the CDR3: TGTGCCAGCAGCTTGGACAGGGCTTCCAAAAACATTCAGTACTTC. Amino acids: CASSLDRASKNIQYF.

This clonotype came up many times. The chain is built from TRBV18 and TRBJ1-1; D call uncertain. Trimming left V 6 bases short and J 6 bases short, with 11 bases between. The CDR3 sequence is 12 residues long. Per germline, CDR1 KGHSH and CDR2 LQKENI. This CDR3 is CASSIKGPEAFF. Here the CDR3 DNA reads TGTGCCAGCTCGATAAAAGGGCCTGAAGCTTTCTTT.

This clonotype was detected a few times. The rearrangement joins TRBV3-1 to TRBJ1-6; D possibly corresponds to TRBD1 (6 bases). The V end was cut by 6 bases, the J end by 10 bases, with 13 bases between. The germline CDR1 and CDR2 sequences are LGHDT and YNNKEL (reference sequence). This CDR3 is 13 amino acids long. The CDR3: CASRVTGNSPLHF. CDR3 DNA sequence: TGTGCCAGCAGGGTAACAGGGAACTCACCCCTCCACTTT.

Of note for this clonotype: A much larger clonotype is one base distant, so this may be a read error. This rearrangement joins TRBV18 to TRBJ2-7; a weak D match, TRBD1 (5 bases). The length of the CDR3 is 16 residues. Germline CDR1 and CDR2: KGHSH and LQKENI. Here the CDR3 reads CASSPPSVRGHYEQHF. The CDR3 DNA reads as TGTGCCAGCTCACCCCCTAGTGTAAGGGGTCACTACGAGCAGCACTTC.

This clonotype showed up just a few times. The chain employs TRBV5-1 and TRBJ2-3; D may be TRBD2 (6 bases). Between the trimmed V and J ends, which lost 0 bases and 1 base, there was a span of 12 bases. Germline V lookup: CDR1 SGHRS, CDR2 YFSETQ. CDR3 length equals 16 residues. The CDR3 region is CASSLELAWGTDTQYF. CDR3 nucleotides: TGCGCCAGCAGCTTGGAACTAGCTTGGGGCACAGATACGCAGTATTTT.

V and J are TRBV9 and TRBJ1-1; perhaps TRBD1 as D (5 bases). Trimming took off 4 bases at V and 7 bases at J, with 20 bases between the two ends. This CDR3 spans 15 amino acids. Germline V CDR1 and CDR2: SGDLS, YYNGEE. The CDR3 bases are TGTGCCAGCAGCACCCGTCCTACTAGGGGTGATGAAGCTTTCTTT. Translation: CASSTRPTRGDEAFF.